This paragraph covers one TCR beta chain sequence. This specimen comes from a study of blood T cell repertoires in COVID-19. Overall study context: From the United States, Italy and Spain came samples of acute and convalescent COVID-19. PBMCs, B-cell-depleted T cells, or T cells provided the cDNA or gDNA that made up the material.

The CDR3 is made up of 15 amino acids. Trimming removed 0 bases at V and 5 bases at J, with 9 bases between. Germline assignment: CDR1 SGHTS and CDR2 YDEGEE. As originally analysed: Amplification from reference gene primers served as the basis for estimated nucleated cell counts. Assay: immunoSEQ multiplex PCR; the TCRdb copy retains only in-frame clones and omits some. V and J calls and clone size follow that table, whereas D and trimming were derived from the DNA. The table has approximately 86,000 clones, 75% to 85% seen once. This chain uses TRBV5-8 with TRBJ1-6; tentative D call: TRBD1 (6 bases). Sequenced material: peripheral blood. The receptor comes from a woman between 65 and 79 years old with acute or convalescent COVID-19. For the CDR3, the DNA is TGTGCCAGCAGCTTGGAGACAGGAAATAATTCACCCCTCCACTTT. The encoded protein is CASSLETGNNSPLHF. Variable domain in full (rest from reference TRBV5-8 and TRBJ1-6): EAGVTQSPTHLIKTRGQQATLRCSPISGHTSVYWYQQALGLGLQFLLWYDEGEERNRGNFPPRFSGRQFPNYSSELNVNALELEDSALYLCASSLETGNNSPLHFGNGTRLTVT.